A selection of T cell receptor beta chains follows, all from one sample in a study of beta chain features in type 1 diabetes. Clones were read by immunoSEQ multiplex PCR, and TCRdb kept only the in-frame ones, dropping some. The sample holds over 150,000 clones, roughly 7.1% seen once. Input material: central memory CD4+ T cells from blood. These receptors originate from a woman aged 40 to 49 with type 1 diabetes. Each CDR3 is given with its conserved first and last residue. Each record gives: V gene, J gene, D gene, clone size, CDR3 protein, CDR3 DNA. The D gene is left open where the match is weak. Size tells how often a clone was seen (once, few, many) or the class of an expanded clone, and some rows leave it out.

TRBV19	TRBJ1-1	.	.	CASSRDRNTEAFF	TGTGCCAGTAGTAGAGACAGGAACACTGAAGCTTTCTTT
TRBV18	TRBJ2-7	TRBD2	.	CASSKSGTSGGSSYEQYF	TGTGCCAGCTCAAAAAGCGGGACTAGCGGGGGAAGCTCCTACGAGCAGTACTTC
TRBV4-2	TRBJ2-7	.	few	CASSQAPGSGLAHEQYF	TGTGCCAGCAGCCAAGCCCCAGGCAGCGGGCTAGCTCACGAGCAGTACTTC
TRBV7-9	TRBJ2-3	.	few	CASSLAYTDTQYF	TGTGCCAGCAGCTTAGCCTACACAGATACGCAGTATTTT
TRBV5-1	TRBJ2-2	.	.	CASSSDSYTGELFF	TGCGCCAGCAGCTCCGACAGCTACACCGGGGAGCTGTTTTTT
TRBV28	TRBJ2-5	.	few	CASSWAGKETQYF	TGTGCCAGCAGTTGGGCGGGAAAAGAGACCCAGTACTTC
TRBV27	TRBJ1-1	.	.	CASGRTKNTEAFF	TGTGCCAGCGGAAGGACAAAGAACACTGAAGCTTTCTTT
TRBV2	TRBJ1-2	.	.	CASNRDYGYTF	TGTGCCAGCAATCGTGACTATGGCTACACCTTC
TRBV13	TRBJ1-5	TRBD1	.	CASSSRDRGGNQPQHF	TGTGCCAGCAGCTCCCGGGACAGGGGAGGGAATCAGCCCCAGCATTTT
TRBV15	TRBJ2-7	TRBD1	many	CATSRGQGVDEQYF	TGTGCCACCAGCAGAGGACAGGGGGTCGATGAGCAGTACTTC
TRBV7-2	TRBJ1-2	.	.	CASSPETANYGYTF	TGTGCCAGCAGCCCGGAGACAGCCAACTATGGCTACACCTTC
TRBV5-1	TRBJ2-7	.	few	CASSLTTAGPYEQYF	TGCGCCAGCAGCCTGACGACAGCAGGCCCCTACGAGCAGTACTTC
TRBV13	TRBJ2-2	.	.	CASNSNTGELFF	TGTGCCTCTAACTCGAACACCGGGGAGCTGTTTTTT
TRBV5-1	TRBJ2-5	TRBD2	few	CASSSQSGGPETQYF	TGCGCCAGCAGCTCCCAGTCGGGGGGGCCTGAGACCCAGTACTTC
TRBV19	TRBJ2-7	.	few	CASSIGHAEVYEQYF	TGTGCCAGTAGTATAGGTCACGCAGAAGTCTACGAGCAGTACTTC
TRBV11-2	TRBJ2-3	.	few	CASSSRDTQYF	TGTGCCAGCAGCTCCCGGGATACGCAGTATTTT
TRBV14	TRBJ2-7	TRBD2	.	CASSQAPRLAGFDEQYF	TGTGCCAGCAGCCAAGCCCCCCGACTAGCGGGATTCGACGAGCAGTACTTC
TRBV9	TRBJ2-5	TRBD1	.	CASSVGTGGQETQYF	TGTGCCAGCAGCGTAGGGACAGGGGGACAAGAGACCCAGTACTTC
TRBV28	TRBJ2-1	TRBD2	few	CASSLQSGSRYNEQFF	TGTGCCAGCAGTTTACAAAGCGGGAGTAGGTACAATGAGCAGTTCTTC
TRBV7-3	TRBJ2-7	TRBD1	.	CASQLTGQGMREQYF	TGTGCCAGTCAATTGACGGGACAGGGGATGAGGGAGCAGTACTTC
TRBV28	TRBJ1-5	.	.	CASSLSQAGQPQHF	TGTGCCAGCAGTTTATCACAGGCAGGACAGCCCCAGCATTTT
TRBV4-1	TRBJ2-5	TRBD1	few	CASSSLGQRETQYF	TGCGCCAGCAGCTCTCTGGGACAGCGGGAGACCCAGTACTTC
TRBV5-1	TRBJ2-3	.	.	CASAVGDATDTQYF	TGCGCCAGCGCGGTCGGAGACGCCACAGATACGCAGTATTTT
TRBV7-2	TRBJ1-2	.	few	CASSPGLIYGYTF	TGTGCCAGCAGCCCGGGACTCATCTATGGCTACACCTTC